This T cell receptor (beta chain) was identified during a study of blood T cell repertoires in COVID-19. Study background: Whether acute or convalescent, the COVID-19 samples came from the United States, Italy and Spain.

As originally analysed: Using reference gene primer amplification, nucleated cell counts were estimated. Repertoires were generated with immunoSEQ multiplex PCR, while TCRdb's copy carries only in-frame clones and drops some. V, J and clone size are those of that table, while D and trimming were read from the DNA. The sample records approximately 38,000 clones, about 91% being singletons. V was clipped by 0 bases and J by 7 bases, with 13 bases between them. The CDR3 sequence is 14 residues long. CDR1 is SGHTS and CDR2 is YDEGEE in the germline V gene. This receptor was taken from a woman of 80 years or more with acute or convalescent COVID-19. The specimen was peripheral blood. The gene calls are TRBV5-8 and TRBJ1-2; TRBD1 is a possible D gene (5 bases). The CDR3 region is CASSLDGAQGGYTF. In nucleotides, the CDR3 is TGTGCCAGCAGCTTGGACGGAGCCCAGGGTGGCTACACCTTC.